This T cell receptor beta chain originates from a study of blood T cell repertoires in COVID-19. On the study more broadly: Samples of COVID-19 (acute and convalescent) were obtained from the United States, Italy and Spain.

This CDR3 region has 14 residues. Germline V CDR1 and CDR2: SGHTA, FQGNSA. V dropped 0 bases and J dropped 0 bases, with 5 bases sitting between them. Original data processing: Amplified reference gene primers provided the basis for estimating nucleated cell counts. Sequenced by immunoSEQ multiplex PCR; TCRdb stores in-frame clones only, minus some. The V and J calls and clone size are taken from that table; D and trimming were inferred from the DNA. The profile shows 200,000 to 250,000 clones, 80% to 90% of them singletons. This clone was seen a single time. This clonotype was sampled from a man aged 18 to 30 with active or convalescent COVID-19. The V gene is TRBV7-2, the J gene TRBJ1-2; no definite D call. Sequenced material: peripheral blood. CDR3 DNA: TGTGCCAGCAGCTTAGCCCGGTCTAACTATGGCTACACCTTC. This translates into CASSLARSNYGYTF.